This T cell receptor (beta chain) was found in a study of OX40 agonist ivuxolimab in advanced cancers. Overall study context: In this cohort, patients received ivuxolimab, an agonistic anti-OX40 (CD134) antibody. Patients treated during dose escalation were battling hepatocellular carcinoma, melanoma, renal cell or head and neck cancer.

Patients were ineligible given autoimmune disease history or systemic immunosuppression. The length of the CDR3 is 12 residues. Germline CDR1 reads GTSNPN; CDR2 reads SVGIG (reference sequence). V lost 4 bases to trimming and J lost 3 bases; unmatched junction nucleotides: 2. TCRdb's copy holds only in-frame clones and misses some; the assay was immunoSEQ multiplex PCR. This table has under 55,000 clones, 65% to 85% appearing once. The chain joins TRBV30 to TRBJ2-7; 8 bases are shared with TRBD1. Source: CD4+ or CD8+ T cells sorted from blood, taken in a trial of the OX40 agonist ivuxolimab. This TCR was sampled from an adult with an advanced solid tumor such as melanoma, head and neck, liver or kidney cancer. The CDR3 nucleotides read TGTGCCTGGAACGACAGGGGCTACGAGCAGTACTTC. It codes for CAWNDRGYEQYF. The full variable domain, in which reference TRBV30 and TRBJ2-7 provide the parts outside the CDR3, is SQTIHQWPATLVQPVGSPLSLECTVEGTSNPNLYWYRQAAGRGLQLLFYSVGIGQISSEVPQNLSASRPQDRQFILSSKKLLLSDSGFYLCAWNDRGYEQYFGPGTRLTVT.